This T cell receptor (beta chain) is drawn from a study of blood T cell repertoires in COVID-19. Overall study context: Both acute and convalescent COVID-19 samples were obtained from the United States, Italy and Spain.

Produced via immunoSEQ multiplex PCR; TCRdb's table is partial and in-frame only. The top ten hold 7.9% of the sample, which has some 110,000 clones, approximately 78% seen once. V was clipped by 2 bases and J by 2 bases, with 9 bases between them. The CDR3 sequence is 14 residues long. Germline V gives CDR1 MNHEY, CDR2 SMNVEV (reference sequence). This sequence originates from a man in his 70s with acute or convalescent COVID-19. V usage is TRBV27 and J usage is TRBJ2-5; D might be TRBD2 (6 bases). Sequencing was performed on peripheral blood. CDR3 bases: TGTGCCAGCAGTTTACGGGGGTTTCAAGAGACCCAGTACTTC. Its protein product is CASSLRGFQETQYF.